This T cell receptor (beta chain) was sequenced in a study of CD8 T cell repertoires and HIV-1 epitope variants. V gave up 4 bases and J gave up 6 bases, with 21 bases separating them. The CDR3 is made up of 16 amino acids. Germline-derived CDR1 and CDR2 are MDHEN and SYDVKM. As to this clone: Its antigen is not known.

Libraries were prepared by immunoSEQ multiplex PCR; TCRdb keeps only in-frame clonotypes and omits some of them. Here the sample spans some 5,500 clones, roughly 68% being singletons. This chain links TRBV28 with TRBJ1-2; D not certain. The sequenced sample was cultured CD8+ T cells derived from PBMCs. This clonotype was sampled from a male donor with HIV. The CDR3 DNA sequence: TGTGCCAGCAGTTCCGAGTCGTGGACCCTCTTTGATGGCTACACCTTC. Translated, it gives CASSSESWTLFDGYTF.